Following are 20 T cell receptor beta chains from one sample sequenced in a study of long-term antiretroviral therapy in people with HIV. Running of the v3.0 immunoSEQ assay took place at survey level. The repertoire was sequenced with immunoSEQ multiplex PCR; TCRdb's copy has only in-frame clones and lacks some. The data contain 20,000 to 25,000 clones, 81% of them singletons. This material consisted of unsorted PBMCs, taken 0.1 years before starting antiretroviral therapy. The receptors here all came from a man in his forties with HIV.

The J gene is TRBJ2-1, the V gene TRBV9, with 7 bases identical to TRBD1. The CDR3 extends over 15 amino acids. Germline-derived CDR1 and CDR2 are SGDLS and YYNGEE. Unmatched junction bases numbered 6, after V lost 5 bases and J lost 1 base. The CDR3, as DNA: TGTGCCAGCAGTTCGAACAGGGGTTCCTACAATGAGCAGTTCTTC. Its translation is CASSSNRGSYNEQFF.

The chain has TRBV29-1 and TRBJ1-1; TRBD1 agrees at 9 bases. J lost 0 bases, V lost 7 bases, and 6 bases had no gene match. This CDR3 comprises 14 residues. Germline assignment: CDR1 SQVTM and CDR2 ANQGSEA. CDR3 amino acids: CSARTGALNTEAFF. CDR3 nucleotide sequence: TGCAGCGCCCGGACAGGGGCATTGAACACTGAAGCTTTCTTT.

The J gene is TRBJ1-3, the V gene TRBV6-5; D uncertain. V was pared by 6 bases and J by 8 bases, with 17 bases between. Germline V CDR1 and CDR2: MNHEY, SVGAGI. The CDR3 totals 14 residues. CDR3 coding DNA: TGTGCCAGCAGATTCGACCTGGTAGAAGACACCATATATTTT. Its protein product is CASRFDLVEDTIYF.

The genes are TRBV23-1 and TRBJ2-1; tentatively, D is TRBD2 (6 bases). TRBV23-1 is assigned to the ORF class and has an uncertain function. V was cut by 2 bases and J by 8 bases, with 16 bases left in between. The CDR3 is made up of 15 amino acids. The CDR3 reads CASSQTPGGSDEQFF. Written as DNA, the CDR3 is TGCGCCAGCAGTCAAACGCCCGGGGGTAGCGATGAGCAGTTCTTC.

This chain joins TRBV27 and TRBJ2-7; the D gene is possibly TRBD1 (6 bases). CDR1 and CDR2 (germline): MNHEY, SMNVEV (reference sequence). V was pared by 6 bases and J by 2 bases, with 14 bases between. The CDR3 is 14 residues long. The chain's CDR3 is CASSPHRDTYEQYF. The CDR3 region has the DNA TGTGCCAGCAGCCCACACAGGGATACCTACGAGCAGTACTTC.

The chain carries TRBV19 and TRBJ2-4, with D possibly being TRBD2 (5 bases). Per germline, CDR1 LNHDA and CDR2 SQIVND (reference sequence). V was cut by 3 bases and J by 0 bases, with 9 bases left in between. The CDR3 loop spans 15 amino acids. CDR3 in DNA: TGTGCCAGTAGTATGACTATCGGAGCCAAAAACATTCAGTACTTC. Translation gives CASSMTIGAKNIQYF.

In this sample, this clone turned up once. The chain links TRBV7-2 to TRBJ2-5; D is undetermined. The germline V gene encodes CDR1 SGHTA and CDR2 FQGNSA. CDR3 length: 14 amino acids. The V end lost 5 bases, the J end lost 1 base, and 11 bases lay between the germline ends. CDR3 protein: CASSTYTTQETQYF. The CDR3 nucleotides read TGTGCCAGCAGCACCTACACGACCCAAGAGACCCAGTACTTC.

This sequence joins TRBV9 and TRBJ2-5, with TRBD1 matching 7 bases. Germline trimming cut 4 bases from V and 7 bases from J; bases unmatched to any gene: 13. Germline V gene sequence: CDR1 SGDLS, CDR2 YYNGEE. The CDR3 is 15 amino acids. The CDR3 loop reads CASSPQQGPPGTQYF. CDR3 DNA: TGTGCCAGCAGCCCCCAACAGGGGCCCCCAGGGACCCAGTACTTC.

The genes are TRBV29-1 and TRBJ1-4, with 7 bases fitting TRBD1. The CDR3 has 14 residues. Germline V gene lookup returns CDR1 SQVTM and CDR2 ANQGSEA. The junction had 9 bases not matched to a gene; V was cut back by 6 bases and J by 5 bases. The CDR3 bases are TGCAGCGTGGGAGACAGGGCCTTCAATGAAAAACTGTTTTTT. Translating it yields CSVGDRAFNEKLFF.

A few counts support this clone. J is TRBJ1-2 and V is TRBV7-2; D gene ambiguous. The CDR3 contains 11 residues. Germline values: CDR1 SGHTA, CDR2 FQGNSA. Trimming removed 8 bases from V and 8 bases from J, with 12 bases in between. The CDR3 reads CASSRTGGYTF. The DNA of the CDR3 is TGTGCCAGCTCCAGGACGGGCGGCTACACCTTC.

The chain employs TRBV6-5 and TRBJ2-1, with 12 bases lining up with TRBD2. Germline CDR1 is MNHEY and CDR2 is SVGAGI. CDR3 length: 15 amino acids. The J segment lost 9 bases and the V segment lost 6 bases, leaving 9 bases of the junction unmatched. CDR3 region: CASSQGLAGSAEQFF. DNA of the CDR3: TGTGCCAGCAGCCAGGGACTAGCGGGCAGCGCTGAGCAGTTCTTC.

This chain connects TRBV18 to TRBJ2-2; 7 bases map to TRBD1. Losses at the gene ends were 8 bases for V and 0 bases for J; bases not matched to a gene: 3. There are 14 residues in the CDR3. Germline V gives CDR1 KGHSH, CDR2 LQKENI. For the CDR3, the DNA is TGTGCCAGCCGGACAGGCCCGAACACCGGGGAGCTGTTTTTT. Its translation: CASRTGPNTGELFF. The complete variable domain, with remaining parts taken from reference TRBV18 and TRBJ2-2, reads NAGVMQNPRHLVRRRGQEARLRCSPMKGHSHVYWYRQLPEEGLKFMVYLQKENIIDESGMPKERFSAEFPKEGPSILRIQQVVRGDSAAYFCASRTGPNTGELFFGEGSRLTVL.

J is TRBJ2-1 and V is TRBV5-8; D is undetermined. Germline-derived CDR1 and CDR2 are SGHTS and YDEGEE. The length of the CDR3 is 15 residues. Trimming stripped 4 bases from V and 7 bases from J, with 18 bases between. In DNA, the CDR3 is TGTGCCAGCAGCCCGTCACCCCTCGTGAGGAATGAGCAGTTCTTC. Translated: CASSPSPLVRNEQFF.

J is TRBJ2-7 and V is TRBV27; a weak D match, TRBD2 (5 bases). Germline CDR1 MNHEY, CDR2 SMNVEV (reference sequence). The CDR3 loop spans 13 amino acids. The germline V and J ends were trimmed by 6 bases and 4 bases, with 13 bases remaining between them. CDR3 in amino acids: CASSLTEVYEQYF. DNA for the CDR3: TGTGCCAGCAGCCTAACGGAGGTTTACGAGCAGTACTTC.

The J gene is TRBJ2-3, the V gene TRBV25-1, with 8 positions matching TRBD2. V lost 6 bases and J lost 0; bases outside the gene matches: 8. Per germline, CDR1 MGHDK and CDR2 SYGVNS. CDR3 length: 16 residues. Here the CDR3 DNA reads TGTGCCAGCAGCGGGGGGGCTTCCCCGAGCACAGATACGCAGTATTTT. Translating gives CASSGGASPSTDTQYF.

The CDR3 nucleotides are TGTGCCAGTAGTCCCCGGGACAGCGATGAGCAGTTCTTC. It translates to CASSPRDSDEQFF. This chain joins TRBV19 and TRBJ2-1; 7 nucleotides line up with TRBD1. CDR1 is LNHDA and CDR2 is SQIVND in the germline V gene (reference sequence). With 5 bases clipped from V and 8 bases from J, the junction kept 6 bases outside the gene matches. The CDR3 loop spans 13 amino acids. The variable domain in full, with the rest retrieved from reference TRBV19 and TRBJ2-1, is DGGITQSPKYLFRKEGQNVTLSCEQNLNHDAMYWYRQDPGQGLRLIYYSQIVNDFQKGDIAEGYSVSREKKESFPLTVTSAQKNPTAFYLCASSPRDSDEQFFGPGTRLTVL.

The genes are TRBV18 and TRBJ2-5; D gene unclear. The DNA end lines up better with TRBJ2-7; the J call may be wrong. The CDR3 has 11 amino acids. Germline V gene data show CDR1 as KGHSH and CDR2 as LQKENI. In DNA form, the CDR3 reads TGTGCCAGCTCGTCCTCCTACGAGCAGTACTTC. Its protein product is CASSSSYEQYF.

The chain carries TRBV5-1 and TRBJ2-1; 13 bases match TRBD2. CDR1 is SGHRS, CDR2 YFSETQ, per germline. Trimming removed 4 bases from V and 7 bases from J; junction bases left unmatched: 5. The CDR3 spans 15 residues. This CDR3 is CASSQLAGGQNEQFF. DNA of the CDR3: TGCGCCAGCAGCCAACTAGCGGGGGGGCAGAATGAGCAGTTCTTC.

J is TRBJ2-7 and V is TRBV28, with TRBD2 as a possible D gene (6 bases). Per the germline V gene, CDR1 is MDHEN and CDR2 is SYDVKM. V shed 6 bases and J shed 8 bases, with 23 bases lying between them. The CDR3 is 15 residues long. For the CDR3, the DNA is TGTGCCAGCAGCCGGGGGTCGGGAGAGGCGAAAAAGCAGTACTTC. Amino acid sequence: CASSRGSGEAKKQYF.

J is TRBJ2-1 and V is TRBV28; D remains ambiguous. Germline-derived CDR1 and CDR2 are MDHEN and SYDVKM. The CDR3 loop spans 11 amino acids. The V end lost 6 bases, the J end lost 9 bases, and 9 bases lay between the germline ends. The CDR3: CASSLLFEQFF. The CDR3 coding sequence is TGTGCCAGCAGCCTTCTTTTTGAGCAGTTCTTC. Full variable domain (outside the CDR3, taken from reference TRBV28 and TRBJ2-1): DVKVTQSSRYLVKRTGEKVFLECVQDMDHENMFWYRQDPGLGLRLIYFSYDVKMKEKGDIPEGYSVSREKKERFSLILESASTNQTSMYLCASSLLFEQFFGPGTRLTVL.